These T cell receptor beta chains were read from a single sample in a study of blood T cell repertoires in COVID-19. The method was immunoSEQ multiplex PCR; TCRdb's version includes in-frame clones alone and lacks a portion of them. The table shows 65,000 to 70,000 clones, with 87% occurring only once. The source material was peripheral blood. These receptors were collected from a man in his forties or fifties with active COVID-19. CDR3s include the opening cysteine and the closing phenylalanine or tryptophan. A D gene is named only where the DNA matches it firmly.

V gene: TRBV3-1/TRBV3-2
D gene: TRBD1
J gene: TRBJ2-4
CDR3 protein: CASSQGRDRGPLFSENIQYF
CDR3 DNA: TGTGCCAGCAGCCAAGGTCGTGACAGGGGGCCTTTGTTTTCGGAAAACATTCAGTACTTC

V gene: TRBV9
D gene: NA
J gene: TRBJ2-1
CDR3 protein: CASSVGSGLYNEQFF
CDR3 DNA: TGTGCCAGCAGCGTAGGGAGCGGGCTCTACAATGAGCAGTTCTTC

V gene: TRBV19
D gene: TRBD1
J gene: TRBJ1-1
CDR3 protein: CASIRTGMNTEAFF
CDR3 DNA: TGTGCCAGTATCCGGACAGGCATGAACACTGAAGCTTTCTTT

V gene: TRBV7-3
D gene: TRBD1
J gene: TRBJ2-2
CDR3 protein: CASSLSPGQGLPGELFF
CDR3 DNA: TGTGCCAGCAGCTTATCCCCTGGACAGGGTCTACCCGGGGAGCTGTTTTTT

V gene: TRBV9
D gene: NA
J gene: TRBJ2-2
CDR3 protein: CATGRENTGELFF
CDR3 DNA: TGTGCCACCGGACGGGAGAACACCGGGGAGCTGTTTTTT

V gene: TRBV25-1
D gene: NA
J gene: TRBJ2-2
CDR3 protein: CASSKRSLGELFF
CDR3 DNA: TGTGCCAGCAGTAAGCGGTCCCTCGGGGAGCTGTTTTTT

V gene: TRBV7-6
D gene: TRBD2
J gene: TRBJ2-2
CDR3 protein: CASSLGLAGVRTGELFF
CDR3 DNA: TGTGCCAGCAGCCTCGGACTAGCGGGAGTAAGAACCGGGGAGCTGTTTTTT

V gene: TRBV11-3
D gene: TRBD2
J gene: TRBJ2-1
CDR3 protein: CASSSRLAGRNEQFF
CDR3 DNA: TGTGCCAGCAGCTCCAGACTAGCAGGGCGCAATGAGCAGTTCTTC

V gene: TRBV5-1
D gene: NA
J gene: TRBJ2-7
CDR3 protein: CASSTGRHEQYF
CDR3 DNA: TGCGCCAGCAGTACAGGTCGGCACGAGCAGTACTTC

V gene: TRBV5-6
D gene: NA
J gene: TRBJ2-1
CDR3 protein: CASSFGLDEQFF
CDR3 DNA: TGTGCCAGCAGTTTCGGTTTGGATGAGCAGTTCTTC

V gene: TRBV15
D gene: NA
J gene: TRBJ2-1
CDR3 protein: CATSRESRNEQFF
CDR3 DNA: TGTGCCACCAGCAGAGAGTCCCGCAATGAGCAGTTCTTC

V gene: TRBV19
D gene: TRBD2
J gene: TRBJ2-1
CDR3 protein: CASSIALSYSGREYNEQFF
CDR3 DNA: TGTGCCAGTAGTATAGCCCTCAGTTATAGCGGGAGAGAGTACAATGAGCAGTTCTTC

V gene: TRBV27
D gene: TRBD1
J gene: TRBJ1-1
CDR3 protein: CASSTTGIRFEGEAFF
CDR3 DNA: TGTGCCAGCAGTACGACAGGGATCCGATTTGAAGGTGAAGCTTTCTTT

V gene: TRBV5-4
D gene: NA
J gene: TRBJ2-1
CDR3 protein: CASTQNVANEQFF
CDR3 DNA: TGTGCCAGCACTCAGAACGTAGCCAATGAGCAGTTCTTC

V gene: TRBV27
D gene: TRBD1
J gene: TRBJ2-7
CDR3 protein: CASSRLLSGTGFYEQYF
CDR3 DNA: TGTGCCAGCAGCCGTCTTCTCTCCGGGACAGGGTTCTACGAGCAGTACTTC

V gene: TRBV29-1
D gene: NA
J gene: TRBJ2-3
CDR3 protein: CSVKDQSGTQYF
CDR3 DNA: TGCAGCGTAAAGGACCAATCGGGGACGCAGTATTTT

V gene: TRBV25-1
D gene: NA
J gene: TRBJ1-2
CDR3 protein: CASSGGTSNYGYTF
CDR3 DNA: TGTGCCAGCAGTGGCGGGACGTCTAACTATGGCTACACCTTC

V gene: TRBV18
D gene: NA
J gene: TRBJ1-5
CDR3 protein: CASSPSGLNQPQHF
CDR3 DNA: TGTGCCAGCTCACCGTCAGGACTCAATCAGCCCCAGCATTTT

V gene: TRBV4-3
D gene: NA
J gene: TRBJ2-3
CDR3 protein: CASSQGGGASTDTQYF
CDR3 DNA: TGCGCCAGCAGCCAGGGCGGGGGCGCTAGCACAGATACGCAGTATTTT

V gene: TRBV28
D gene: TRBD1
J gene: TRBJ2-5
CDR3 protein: CASSLWGQGGQETQYF
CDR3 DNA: TGTGCCAGCAGTTTATGGGGACAGGGGGGACAAGAGACCCAGTACTTC